This TCR beta chain is drawn from a study of robustness of blood B and T cell sequencing (dated 2018 in TCRdb). Background for the entire study: The goal of the study was to find out how much peripheral blood is required to reliably describe the TCRbeta and IgG repertoires of an individual. TCRbeta and IgG repertoires were quantified in each of the roughly ten independently drawn blood samples. As technical replicates, two replicate TCRbeta cDNA libraries were made from one shared RNA pool taken from a single 10 ml draw.

Beyond this particular receptor, the publication reports: The 1,000 most abundant TCRbeta clonotypes from the pooled draws were detected in every single 10 ml sample. Evidence of cross-contamination, likely from batch processing, showed up in one pair of TCRbeta libraries, so the UMI-sequence pairs shared by that pair of libraries were removed. No improvement in the overlap of rare TCRbeta clonotypes was observed when tubes were pooled, implying that much larger blood volumes would be needed for rare TCRbeta clonotypes to be captured. Between the technical replicate libraries, under 95% of the top 10,000 TCRbeta clonotypes in one library were also present in the other library. The TCRbeta rarefaction curves did not fully level off, which suggests either under-sequencing or many low-abundance clonotypes. Coverage of the top 10,000 TCRbeta clonotypes approached saturation when 3 or 4 tubes (roughly 28-40 ml blood) were combined. Immediate fractionation was required for EDTA tubes, so the use of EDTA tubes in multi-site collections was limited.

The library relied on PCR. The sample was run on an Illumina MiSeq. cDNA was made using SMARTScribe reverse transcriptase and a 5' template-switch oligo that added a universal priming site. A 12-nucleotide random unique molecular identifier (UMI) was carried by the template-switch oligo, and each cDNA molecule was tagged with this UMI. During reverse transcription, TCRbeta transcripts were targeted using chain-specific reverse primers. Leftover template-switch adapters were removed by uracil DNA glycosylase treatment, and cDNA was purified using a Qiagen MinElute kit. For the first PCR, 20 to 25 cycles were run with KAPA HiFi HotStart ReadyMix and step-out primers, split across four 50 ul reactions. Products of the first-round PCR were gel-purified before additional amplification. Illumina Nextera adapters were attached in a second roughly 8-cycle PCR, after which libraries were purified and pooled. The UMI barcode for each TCRbeta molecule was captured by a 50-nucleotide 5' read. Concerning the study's data processing: The MIGEC toolkit was used to group reads by UMI into consensus reads. Forward and reverse consensus reads were merged with PEAR to produce final reads. Identical UMI-sequence pairs found in more than one library were treated as cross-sample contamination and removed by a custom decontamination script. MIGMAP, a wrapper around IgBLAST, was used to carry out V(D)J assignment and CDR3 extraction. A TCR clonotype was defined by an identical V gene, J gene and CDR3 amino acid sequence; no sequencing was done for CDR1 and CDR2. TCRdb took the public reads, trimmed them with fastp at Q25, ran MiXCR for clone calling and kept in-frame beta chains. All rows with the same CDR3 protein become a single entry with the most common DNA and genes. These V and J calls originate from TCRdb's pipeline instead of the authors' own analysis. In this sample the table shows 3,000 to 4,500 distinct CDR3 sequences, approximately 53% of which occur a single time. The ten largest clones represent about 30% of the sample.

Points on this clonotype: Its antigen target is currently unknown. No qualities accompany the bases; no much larger clone lies one base away.

mRNA, which captures expressed receptors, was used instead of genomic DNA for quantification of TCRbeta repertoires. Without any cell sorting, leukocytes from the buffy coat were collected into Trizol, and RNA was extracted using the Direct-zol RNA MiniPrep Plus kit. EDTA blood tubes were centrifuged immediately at 4°C to separate plasma, buffy coat and red blood cells. At the junction V is shortened by 2 bases and J by 6 bases, with 24 bases in between. As encoded in the germline V gene (reference sequence), CDR1 is DFQATT while CDR2 is SNEGSKA. CDR3 length: 17 amino acids, cysteine to phenylalanine. Only the CDR3 region is kept as DNA, spanning 51 bases read in frame from base 1.

Sequencing input: peripheral blood. The TCR was taken from a human donor in good health. The chain is made from TRBV20-1 and TRBJ2-3; a weak D assignment points to TRBD2 (7 bases agree). The nucleotides read TGCAGTGCTAGACCACGAGGGGGGGGCCATATTTCCGATACGCAGTATTTT. Translated, this gives CSARPRGGGHISDTQYF.